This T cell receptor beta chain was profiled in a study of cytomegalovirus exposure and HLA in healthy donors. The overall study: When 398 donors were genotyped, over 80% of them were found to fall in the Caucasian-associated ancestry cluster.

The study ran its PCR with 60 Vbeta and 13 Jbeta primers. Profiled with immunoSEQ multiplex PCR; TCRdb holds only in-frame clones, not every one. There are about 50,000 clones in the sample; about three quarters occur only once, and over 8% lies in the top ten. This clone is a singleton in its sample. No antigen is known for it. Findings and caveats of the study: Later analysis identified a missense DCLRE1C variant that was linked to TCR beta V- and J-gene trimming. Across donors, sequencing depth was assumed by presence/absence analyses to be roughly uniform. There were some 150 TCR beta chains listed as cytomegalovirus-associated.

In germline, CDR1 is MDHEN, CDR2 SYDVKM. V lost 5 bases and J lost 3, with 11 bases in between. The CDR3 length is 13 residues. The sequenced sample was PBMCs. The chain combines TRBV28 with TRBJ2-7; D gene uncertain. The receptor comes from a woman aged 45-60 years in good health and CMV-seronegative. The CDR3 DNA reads TGTGCCAGCAGTGTCATACAGAACTACGAGCAGTACTTC. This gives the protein CASSVIQNYEQYF.